The T cell receptor beta chain described here comes from a study of T cell responses to AZD1222 COVID-19 vaccine. Findings of the study overall: There were repertoire samples only from the period after the peak T cell response. Two AZD1222 administrations were followed by greater Spike-specific TCR breadth and depth.

Notes on this clone: Its cognate antigen is unknown.

The CDR3 consists of 15 residues. Trimming stripped 4 bases from V and 5 bases from J, with 16 bases between. The germline gives CDR1 SGDLS, CDR2 YYNGEE. This table comes from immunoSEQ multiplex PCR, and its TCRdb copy is limited to in-frame clones, with some not included. The table shows around 120,000 clones, with roughly nine tenths occurring only once. Sequenced here: peripheral blood, sampled 28 days after the second AZD1222 dose. The TCR originated in an adult who received the AZD1222 COVID-19 vaccine. This chain uses TRBV9 with TRBJ2-1, with D tentatively TRBD2 (6 bases). The CDR3 reads CASSPRGSGHNEQFF. In DNA, the CDR3 is TGTGCCAGCAGCCCCCGGGGTAGCGGCCACAATGAGCAGTTCTTC.